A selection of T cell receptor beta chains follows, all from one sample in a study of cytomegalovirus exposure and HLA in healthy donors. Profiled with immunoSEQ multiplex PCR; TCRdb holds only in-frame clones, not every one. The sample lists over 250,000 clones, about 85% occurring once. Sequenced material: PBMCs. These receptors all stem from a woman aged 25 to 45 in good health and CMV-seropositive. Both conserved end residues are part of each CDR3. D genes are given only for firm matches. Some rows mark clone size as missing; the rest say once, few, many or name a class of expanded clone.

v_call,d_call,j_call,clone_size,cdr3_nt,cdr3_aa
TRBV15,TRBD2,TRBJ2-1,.,TGTGCCACCACCACGGCGGGGGGGACAACCTACAATGAGCAGTTCTTC,CATTTAGGTTYNEQFF
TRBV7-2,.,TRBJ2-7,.,TGTGCCAGCAGCTTAAAGGGGGGCGGGAGCGAGCAGTACTTC,CASSLKGGGSEQYF
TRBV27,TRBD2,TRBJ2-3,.,TGTGCCAGCAGTTTTAAGCGGGAACAGCTCACAGATACGCAGTATTTT,CASSFKREQLTDTQYF
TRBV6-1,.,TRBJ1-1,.,TGTGCCAGCAGTGATACGTTCAGGGGCCCTGAAGCTTTCTTT,CASSDTFRGPEAFF
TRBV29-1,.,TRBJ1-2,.,TGCAGCGTTGAAAGGGAAGGGGGATACGGCTACACCTTC,CSVEREGGYGYTF
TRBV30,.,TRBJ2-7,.,TGTGCCTGGAGTGTACCGGGCGAAAGCTCCTACGAGCAGTACTTC,CAWSVPGESSYEQYF
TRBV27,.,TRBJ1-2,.,TGTGCCAGCAGTCCCAGGGTTCGTGGCTACACCTTC,CASSPRVRGYTF
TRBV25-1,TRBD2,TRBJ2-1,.,TGTGCCAGCAGTGACTCCCGACTAGCGGGGGCCTACAATGAGCAGTTCTTC,CASSDSRLAGAYNEQFF
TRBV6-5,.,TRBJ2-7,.,TGTGCCAGCAGTTACTCGGCAGACTACGAGCAGTACTTC,CASSYSADYEQYF
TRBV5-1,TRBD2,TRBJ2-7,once,TGCGCCAGCAGCTGGAGCGGGAGTTGGAAGTACTTC,CASSWSGSWKYF
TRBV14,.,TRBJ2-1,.,TGTGCCAGCAGCCAAGTGGCAGGGGTCCCCTACAATGAGCAGTTCTTC,CASSQVAGVPYNEQFF
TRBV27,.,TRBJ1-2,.,TGTGCCAGCAGTTTCCTCTTTAACTATGGCTACACCTTC,CASSFLFNYGYTF
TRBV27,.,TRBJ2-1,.,TGTGCCAGCAGCCCGACGTGGGCCGGCTACAATGAGCAGTTCTTC,CASSPTWAGYNEQFF
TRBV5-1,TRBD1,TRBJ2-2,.,TGCGCCAGCAGCACAGGGGGCCCCGGGGAGCTGTTTTTT,CASSTGGPGELFF
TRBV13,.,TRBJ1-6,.,TGTGCCAGCAAAAACCATCGGGGCAGACCTAATTCACCCCTCCACTTT,CASKNHRGRPNSPLHF
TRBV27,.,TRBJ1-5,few,TGTGCCAGCAGTCAAGCCGGACGGGCAGCCCAGCATTTT,CASSQAGRAAQHF
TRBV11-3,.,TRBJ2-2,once,TGTGCCAGCAGCTTTCAGGGGACCGGGGAGCTGTTTTTT,CASSFQGTGELFF
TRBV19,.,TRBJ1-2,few,TGTGCCAGTCAGCCTGGAGCTAACTATGGCTACACCTTC,CASQPGANYGYTF
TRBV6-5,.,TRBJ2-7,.,TGTGCCAGCAGTTACAGCTCAACCTCCTACGAGCAGTACTTC,CASSYSSTSYEQYF
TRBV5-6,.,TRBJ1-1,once,TGTGCCAGCAGCTCCTGGGACGTTCTGGTTGGGGACACTGAAGCTTTCTTT,CASSSWDVLVGDTEAFF
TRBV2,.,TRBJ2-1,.,TGTGCCAGCAGTGAAAGGGGAGCCTACAATGAGCAGTTCTTC,CASSERGAYNEQFF
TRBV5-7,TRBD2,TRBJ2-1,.,TGTGCCAGCAGCTTAGGGCGGGAGGGTTACAATGAGCAGTTCTTC,CASSLGREGYNEQFF
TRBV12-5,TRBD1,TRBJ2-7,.,TGTGCTAGTGGTTTGGTAACAGGACAGGGACTCTACGAGCAGTACTTC,CASGLVTGQGLYEQYF
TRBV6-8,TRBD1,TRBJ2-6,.,TGTGCCAGCAGTTACCGGGGACAGGGGCTCTCTGGGGCCAACGTCCTGACTTTC,CASSYRGQGLSGANVLTF
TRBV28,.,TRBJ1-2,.,TGTGCCAGCAGTTTGTTACAGGGTAACTATGGCTACACCTTC,CASSLLQGNYGYTF
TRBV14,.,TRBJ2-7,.,TGTGCCAGCAGCCCGGGGGGCCTGCATTCCTACGAGCAGTACTTC,CASSPGGLHSYEQYF
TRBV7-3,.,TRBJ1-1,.,TGTGCCAGCAGCTTAGGAGGCGCGGGGAACACTGAAGCTTTCTTT,CASSLGGAGNTEAFF
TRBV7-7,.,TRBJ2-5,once,TGTGCCAGCAGCTTAATTCGAGAGACCCAGTACTTC,CASSLIRETQYF
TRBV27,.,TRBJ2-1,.,TGTGCCAGCAGTTTGGTTTCCTACAATGAGCAGTTCTTC,CASSLVSYNEQFF
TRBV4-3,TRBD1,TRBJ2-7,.,TGCGCCAGCAGCCCAGGGACAGGAGGCTACGAGCAGTACTTC,CASSPGTGGYEQYF
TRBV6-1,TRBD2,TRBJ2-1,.,TGTGCCAGCAGTGAAGGTGGGACTAACTACAATGAGCAGTTCTTC,CASSEGGTNYNEQFF
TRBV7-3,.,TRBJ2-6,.,TGTGCCAGCAGCTCCCGCTCTACCCTCTCTGGGGCCAACGTCCTGACTTTC,CASSSRSTLSGANVLTF
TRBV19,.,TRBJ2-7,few,TGTGCCACCGGGCAGGCCTACGAGCAGTACTTC,CATGQAYEQYF
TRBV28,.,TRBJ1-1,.,TGTGCCAGCAGTTCCTTCACAGGGATGAACACTGAAGCTTTCTTT,CASSSFTGMNTEAFF
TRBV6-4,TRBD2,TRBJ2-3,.,TGTGCCAGCAGTGACTCCGCGGGGGGTGCAGATACGCAGTATTTT,CASSDSAGGADTQYF
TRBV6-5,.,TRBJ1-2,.,TGTGCCAGCACCCCACTGGCAGGGTCTAACTATGGCTACACCTTC,CASTPLAGSNYGYTF
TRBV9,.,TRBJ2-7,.,TGTGCCAGCAGCCCCCAAGGGGGAAAACCCTACGAGCAGTACTTC,CASSPQGGKPYEQYF
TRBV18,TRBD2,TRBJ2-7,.,TGTGCCAGCTCACCACCGGAACTAGCGGGAGTATCTAAGCAGTACTTC,CASSPPELAGVSKQYF
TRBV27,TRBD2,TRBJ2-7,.,TGTGCCAGCAGTACACCACTAGCGGGAGGGCCGGGCGGGTACGAGCAGTACTTC,CASSTPLAGGPGGYEQYF
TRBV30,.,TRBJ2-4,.,TGTGCCTGGAGCGAGGCGGACATTCAGTACTTC,CAWSEADIQYF
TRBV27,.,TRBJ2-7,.,TGTGCCAGCAGTAAGGGGGTTTACGAGCAGTACTTC,CASSKGVYEQYF
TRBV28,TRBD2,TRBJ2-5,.,TGTGCCAGCAGCCAACCACTAGCGGGGTACCAAGAGACCCAGTACTTC,CASSQPLAGYQETQYF
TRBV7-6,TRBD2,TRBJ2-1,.,TGTGCCAGCAGCTTAGGAGGGGAAAGCGGGAGCTCCTACAATGAGCAGTTCTTC,CASSLGGESGSSYNEQFF
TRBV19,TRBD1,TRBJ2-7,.,TGTGCCAGTAGTAACCCCAAAGGACAGGGGGCCTCCTACGAGCAGTACTTC,CASSNPKGQGASYEQYF
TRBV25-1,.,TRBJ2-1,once,TGTGCCAGCAGTGAACCCAGGGCGGGGAGTAATGAGCAGTTCTTC,CASSEPRAGSNEQFF
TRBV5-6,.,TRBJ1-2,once,TGTGCCAGCAGCTTTAGGGACCGGCCTAACTATGGCTACACCTTC,CASSFRDRPNYGYTF
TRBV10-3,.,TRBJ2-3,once,TGTGCCATCAGTGGAGATACAGATACGCAGTATTTT,CAISGDTDTQYF
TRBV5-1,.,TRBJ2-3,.,TGCGCCAGCAGCTTTGACGGGTATACGCAGTATTTT,CASSFDGYTQYF
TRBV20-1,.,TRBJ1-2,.,TGCAGTGCTCCCGCTGACTATGGCTACACCTTC,CSAPADYGYTF
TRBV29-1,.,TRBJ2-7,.,TGCAGCGTTGAAGGTCCCTACGAGCAGTACTTC,CSVEGPYEQYF
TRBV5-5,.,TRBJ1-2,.,TGTGCCAGCAGCTTGGCCAGGGGTAGTAGCTATGGCTACACCTTC,CASSLARGSSYGYTF
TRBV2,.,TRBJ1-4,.,TGTGCCAGCAGCGGGACGGCGTCAACTAATGAAAAACTGTTTTTT,CASSGTASTNEKLFF
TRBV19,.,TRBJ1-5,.,TGTGCCAGTAGTATAACAGGCAGGCCCTTTAATCAGCCCCAGCATTTT,CASSITGRPFNQPQHF
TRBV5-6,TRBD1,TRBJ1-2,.,TGTGCCAGCAGCTTGGGACAGGGGGGGTACTATGGCTACACCTTC,CASSLGQGGYYGYTF
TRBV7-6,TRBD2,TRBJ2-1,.,TGTGCCAGCAGCTTACCCGGGACTAGCGGGAGGGCCCGGAATGTCAATGAGCAGTTCTTC,CASSLPGTSGRARNVNEQFF
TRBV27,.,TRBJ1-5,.,TGTGCCAGCAGTTTATTGGGTGGCGGTCAGCCCCAGCATTTT,CASSLLGGGQPQHF
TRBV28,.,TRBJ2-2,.,TGTGCCAGCAAGGCCGCCGGGAAGAACACCGGGGAGCTGTTTTTT,CASKAAGKNTGELFF
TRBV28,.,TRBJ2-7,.,TGTGCCAGCAGTACTAGGGTCGGCACCTACGAGCAGTACTTC,CASSTRVGTYEQYF
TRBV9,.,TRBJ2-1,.,TGTGCCAGCAGCCCCCGAAGTCCCTCCTACAATGAGCAGTTCTTC,CASSPRSPSYNEQFF